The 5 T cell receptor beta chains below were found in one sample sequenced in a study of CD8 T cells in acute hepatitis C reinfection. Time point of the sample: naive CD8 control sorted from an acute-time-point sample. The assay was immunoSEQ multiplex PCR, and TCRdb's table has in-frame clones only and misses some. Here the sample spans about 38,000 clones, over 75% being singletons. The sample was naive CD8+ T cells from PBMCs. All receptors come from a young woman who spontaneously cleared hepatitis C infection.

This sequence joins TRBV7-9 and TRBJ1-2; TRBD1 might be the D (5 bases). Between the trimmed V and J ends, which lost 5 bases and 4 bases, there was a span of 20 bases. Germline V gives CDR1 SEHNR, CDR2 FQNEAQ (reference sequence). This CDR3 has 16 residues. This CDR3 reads CASSPPPLTAIYGYTF. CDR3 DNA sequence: TGTGCCAGCAGCCCTCCCCCCTTGACAGCAATCTATGGCTACACCTTC.

The CDR3 DNA reads as TGCGCCAGCAGCTTGGGCCAAAGCTACCAAGAGACCCAGTACTTC. Residues: CASSLGQSYQETQYF. The chain couples TRBV5-1 to TRBJ2-5; D is unclear. Germline V gives CDR1 SGHRS, CDR2 YFSETQ. The CDR3 is 15 amino acids. Between the trimmed V and J ends, which lost 0 bases and 0 bases, there was a span of 9 bases.

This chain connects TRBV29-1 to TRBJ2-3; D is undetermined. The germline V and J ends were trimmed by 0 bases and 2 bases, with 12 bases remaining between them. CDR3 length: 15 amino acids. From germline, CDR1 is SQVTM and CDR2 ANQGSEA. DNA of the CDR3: TGCAGCGTTGAAGATAAGGCGGACCTCACAGATACGCAGTATTTT. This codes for CSVEDKADLTDTQYF.

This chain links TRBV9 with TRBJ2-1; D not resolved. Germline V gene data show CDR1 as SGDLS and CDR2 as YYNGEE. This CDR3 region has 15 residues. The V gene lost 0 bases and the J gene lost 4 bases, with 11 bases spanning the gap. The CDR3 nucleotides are TGTGCCAGCAGCGTAGAGGCGGCCCCATACAATGAGCAGTTCTTC. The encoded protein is CASSVEAAPYNEQFF.

Here the CDR3 reads CASSLTAEDTQYF. In DNA, the CDR3 is TGCGCCAGCAGCTTGACAGCTGAAGATACGCAGTATTTT. The chain has TRBV5-1 and TRBJ2-3; D not resolved. V lost 1 base, J lost 5 bases, and 8 bases lay in between. The CDR3 spans 13 residues. Germline CDR1 and CDR2: SGHRS and YFSETQ.